Here is one T cell receptor (beta chain) with its context. Antigen specificity is unknown. The same CDR3 arises from other DNA sequences in this sample as well. The treatment here: around 19 received Ad26.COV2.S at low or high dose, single or two shots; 5 received placebo; per-sample allocation not given. Sampling occurred on day 63 after the first vaccine or placebo injection. The individual, an adult aged 18-55 years, was a donor in Boston. The sample is drawn from a study of Ad26.COV2.S vaccination and SARS-CoV-2 variants. Study at large: The donor belonged to the COV1001 Ad26.COV2.S trial arm.

Deletions cut 1 base from V and 8 bases from J, with 8 bases between. The CDR3 consists of 11 residues. In germline, CDR1 is DFQATT, CDR2 SNEGSKA (reference sequence). The protocol was immunoSEQ multiplex PCR, while the TCRdb copy is restricted to in-frame clones and leaves out a portion. This sample carries more than 300,000 clones, 86% of them seen once, and the ten largest clones take more than 1.5%. Overall study findings and caveats: Total responses of T cells may have been underestimated by the analyses of TCR breadth and depth. Vaccinees showed greater spike-specific TCR breadth than placebo recipients.

The sample consisted of peripheral blood, taken in a trial of Ad26.COV2.S vaccine versus placebo. The source of this sequence is a person between 18 and 65 years old who received the Ad26.COV2.S COVID-19 vaccine or a placebo. This chain links TRBV20-1 with TRBJ1-2, with D maybe TRBD1 (6 bases). The CDR3 DNA is TGCAGTGCTAGAGCAGGGGCCGGCTACACCTTC. This codes for CSARAGAGYTF.